The present T cell receptor beta chain was sequenced within a study of blood T cell repertoires in COVID-19. This clone showed up just a few times. Sequencing was performed with immunoSEQ multiplex PCR; in TCRdb, only in-frame clones are kept and a portion is missing. This table holds around 100,000 clones, approximately 84% found once. This clonotype was obtained from a woman aged 40 to 50 with acute or convalescent COVID-19. Sequencing was performed on peripheral blood.

The CDR3 reads CASSKTGSTDTQYF. The DNA for the CDR3 is TGTGCCAGCAGCAAGACAGGGAGCACAGATACGCAGTATTTT. The chain joins TRBV6-5 to TRBJ2-3, with 7 nucleotides matching TRBD1. The germline V gene has CDR1 MNHEY and CDR2 SVGAGI. The V gene end was trimmed by 6 bases and the J gene end by 0 bases; junction bases not matched to a gene: 3. The CDR3 totals 14 residues.